Reported below is one TCR beta chain. The antigen remains unidentified. The data originate from a study of T cell responses to AZD1222 COVID-19 vaccine. Findings of the study overall: Regions left unmutated in variants are reportedly the target of nearly half of spike-specific TCRs. The peak T cell response came first, and repertoires were sampled only after it. Among the donors, most were white British and more were female, and clonal diversity was possibly underestimated.

Germline V gene lookup returns CDR1 MDHEN and CDR2 SYDVKM. V lost 5 bases and J 6 bases, leaving 13 bases between the germline ends. The CDR3 has 14 amino acids. Clones were read by immunoSEQ multiplex PCR, and TCRdb kept only the in-frame ones, dropping some. The sample includes 150,000 to 180,000 clones, about nine tenths of them seen just once. The chain joins TRBV28 to TRBJ2-2; D is uncertain. The sample consisted of peripheral blood, taken on day 0 of MenACWY control vaccination. The receptor was derived from an adult in good health. In nucleotides, the CDR3 is TGTGCCAGCAGTATACCCGGTGGATCCGGGGAGCTGTTTTTT. Translation: CASSIPGGSGELFF.